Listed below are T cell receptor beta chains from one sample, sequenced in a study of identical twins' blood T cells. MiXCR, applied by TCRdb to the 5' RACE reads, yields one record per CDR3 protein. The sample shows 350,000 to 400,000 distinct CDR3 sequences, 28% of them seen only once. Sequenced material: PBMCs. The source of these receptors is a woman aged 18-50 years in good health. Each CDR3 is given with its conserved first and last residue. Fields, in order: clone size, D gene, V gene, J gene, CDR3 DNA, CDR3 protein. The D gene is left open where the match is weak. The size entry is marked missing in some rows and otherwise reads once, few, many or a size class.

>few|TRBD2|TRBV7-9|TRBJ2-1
TGTGCCAGCAGCTTAGAACTAGCGGGAGTCGGGGAGCAGTTCTTC
CASSLELAGVGEQFF
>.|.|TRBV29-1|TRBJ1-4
TGCAGCGTCAGCAAAGGGTGGGAGGATAATGAAAAACTGTTTTTT
CSVSKGWEDNEKLFF
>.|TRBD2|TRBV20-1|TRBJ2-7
TGCAGTGCTAGGGACGGGAGGTCCTTCTACGAGCAGTACTTC
CSARDGRSFYEQYF
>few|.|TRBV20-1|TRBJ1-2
TGCAGTGCTAGAGATTACTGGATCGCTAACTATGGCTACACCTTC
CSARDYWIANYGYTF
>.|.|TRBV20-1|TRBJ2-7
TGCAGTGCGAAAGGACTATCAACATACGAGCAGTACTTC
CSAKGLSTYEQYF
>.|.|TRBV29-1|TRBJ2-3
TGCAGCGTTGAAAGGCTTGGTACGCAGTATTTT
CSVERLGTQYF
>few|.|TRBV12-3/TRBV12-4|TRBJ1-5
TGTGCCAGCAGTTTGTGGGGCTATAGCAATCAGCCCCAGCATTTT
CASSLWGYSNQPQHF
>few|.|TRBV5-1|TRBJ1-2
TGCGCCAGCAGCCCTGGACTTTTGAACGTTCTTGGGGGCTACACCTTC
CASSPGLLNVLGGYTF
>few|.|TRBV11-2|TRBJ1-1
TGTGCCAGCCAATTAGGGGGTTATGTAACTGAAGCTTTCTTT
CASQLGGYVTEAFF
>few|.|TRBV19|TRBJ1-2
TGTGCCAGTAGCTGGGGTGCCGGCTATGGCTACACCTTC
CASSWGAGYGYTF
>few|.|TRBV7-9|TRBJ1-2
TGTGCCAGCAGCTTAGCGTTGAACTATGGCTACACCTTC
CASSLALNYGYTF
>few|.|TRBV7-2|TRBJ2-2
TGTGCCAGCAGCTTAGTCCAGGGGCTCACCGGGGAGCTGTTTTTT
CASSLVQGLTGELFF
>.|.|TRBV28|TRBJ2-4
TGTGCCAGCAGTCCCAACCCCAAAAACATTCAGTACTTC
CASSPNPKNIQYF
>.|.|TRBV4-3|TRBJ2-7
TGCGCCAGCAGCCAAGATAGAAGCAGGGGCTACGAGCAGTACTTC
CASSQDRSRGYEQYF
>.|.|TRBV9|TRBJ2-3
TGTGCCAGCAGCGTAGACGGGGGCACAGATACGCAGTATTTT
CASSVDGGTDTQYF
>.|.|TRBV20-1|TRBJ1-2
TGCAGTGCTAGAGATGCAGACAGTTGGAGAAGGGATGGCTACACCTTC
CSARDADSWRRDGYTF
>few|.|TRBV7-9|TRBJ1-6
TGTGCCAGCAGCTTAGCTGAAGTAGGCTATTCACCCCTCCACTTT
CASSLAEVGYSPLHF
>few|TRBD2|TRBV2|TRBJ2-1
TGTGCCAGCAGTGGTACTAGCGGGGGGGCAGAGGAGCAGTTCTTC
CASSGTSGGAEEQFF
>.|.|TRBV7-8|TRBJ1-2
TGTGCCAGCAGCTTAGCGGTGAACTATAACTATGGCTACACCTTC
CASSLAVNYNYGYTF
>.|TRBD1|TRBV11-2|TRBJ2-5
TGTGCCAGCAACCCAAGCCGACAGGGCTTTATTCGTCAGACCCAGTACTTC
CASNPSRQGFIRQTQYF
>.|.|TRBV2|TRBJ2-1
TGTGCCAGCGTTGACGCGGATGAGCAGTTCTTC
CASVDADEQFF
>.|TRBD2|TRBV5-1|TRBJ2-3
TGCGCCAGCAGCTTGGGGAGCGGGGATTTTTCGGATACGCAGTATTTT
CASSLGSGDFSDTQYF
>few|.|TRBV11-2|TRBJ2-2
TGTGCCAGCAGCTTAGTCGTGATTTCCGGGGAGCTGTTTTTT
CASSLVVISGELFF
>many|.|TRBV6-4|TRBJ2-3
TGTGCCAGCAGTGACTCTAGCCCCGCAGATACGCAGTATTTT
CASSDSSPADTQYF
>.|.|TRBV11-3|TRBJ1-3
TGTGCCAGCAGCTTAAGGACAGCAGGTGGAGGAAACACCATATATTTT
CASSLRTAGGGNTIYF
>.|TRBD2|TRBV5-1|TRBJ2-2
TGCGCCAGCAGCATACGACTAGCGGGAGTACCCGGGGAGCTGTTTTTT
CASSIRLAGVPGELFF
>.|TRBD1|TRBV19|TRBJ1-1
TGTGCCAGTAGTGCCCGACAGGGTATAGGGTTT
CASSARQGIGF
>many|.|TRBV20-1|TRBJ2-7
TGCAGTGCTTCTAAGGTCCGAAGTAGGTACGAGCAGTACTTC
CSASKVRSRYEQYF
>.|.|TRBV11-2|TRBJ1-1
TGTGCCAGCAGTCACATAGGGACGAGGAACACTGAAGCTTTCTTT
CASSHIGTRNTEAFF